This T cell receptor (beta chain) comes out of a study of shared clonotypes between healthy human individuals. Study conclusions and caveats: Depth was large, yet rarefaction showed that sorted-subset sequencing was incomplete. Specimens sampled were limited to blood, with tissue repertoires likely differing.

A roughly 200 ng quantity of DNA, 25,000 to 30,000 T cell genomes, went into the sorted-subset replicate PCRs. Profiled with immunoSEQ multiplex PCR; TCRdb holds only in-frame clones, not every one. The repertoire holds fewer than 1.8 million clones, with less than 99% as singletons. V was clipped by 0 bases and J by 5 bases; unmatched bases: 10. The CDR3 extends over 17 amino acids. Germline V lookup: CDR1 KGHSH, CDR2 LQKENI. In the case of this clone: Its cognate antigen is unknown.

CD4+ cells were split into CD45RA+ naive and CD45RA-negative memory subsets. This TCR came from a man aged 25 to 40 in good health. Input material: naive CD4+ T cells sorted from blood. Subset specified: CD45RA+ positively selected. The rearrangement links TRBV18 to TRBJ2-1; 7 bases line up with TRBD1. CDR3 nucleotide sequence: TGTGCCAGCTCACCACCGAGGGACAGAGGAACGGACAATGAGCAGTTCTTC. It codes for CASSPPRDRGTDNEQFF.